This T cell receptor (beta chain) was identified in a study of blood T cell repertoires in COVID-19. Study context: The cDNA or gDNA used as material had been derived from T cells, B-cell-depleted T cells, or PBMCs.

This CDR3 region has 14 residues. CDR1 is KGHSH and CDR2 is LQKENI in the germline V gene. Trimming took 5 bases from V and 4 from J; bases not matched to a gene: 2. Original methodology: The authors estimated nucleated cell counts from reference gene primer amplification. Data came from immunoSEQ multiplex PCR; TCRdb stores just in-frame clones and leaves some out. Clone size and V and J calls were adopted from that table, with D and trimming inferred from the DNA. The top ten clones hold under 3% of a sample with roughly 250,000 clones, 81% of them seen once. This clonotype originated in an older woman with active or convalescent COVID-19. V is TRBV18 and J is TRBJ2-2; the match to TRBD1 covers 9 bases. The source material was peripheral blood. The CDR3 DNA follows: TGTGCCAGCTCAGCGGGACAGGGCACCGGGGAGCTGTTTTTT. It is translated as CASSAGQGTGELFF.